The clone carrying this T cell receptor (beta chain) is large within its sample. Antigen specificity is unknown. With the Oncomine TCR Beta short-read assay, DNA from cultured CD4+ T cells was sequenced. Using its own MiXCR run on the PCR reads, TCRdb lists one record per CDR3 protein. The sample has around 2,200 distinct CDR3 sequences, around a quarter seen once. This record comes from a study of vaccination and CD4 T cells after COVID-19. Study outcomes and limitations: Median SARS-CoV-2-reactive clonotype numbers went from approximately 23 to 38; this increase was not significant. Spike mono-reactivity was found in 304 of 307 vaccine-specific clones from convalescent patients.

The treatment: roughly 11-day PBMC culture with coronavirus spike peptide pools or control peptides (ViraFEST assay). Days 3 and 7 saw half the medium replaced with fresh IL-2 medium. By negative selection, CD4+ T cells were isolated once culture had run for about 10 days. Trimming cost V 1 base and J 6 bases, with 16 bases left between them. This CDR3 has 15 amino acids. From germline, CDR1 is DFQATT and CDR2 SNEGSKA (reference sequence). V gene TRBV20-1 combines with J gene TRBJ2-1; D perhaps matches TRBD2 (6 bases). The material was CD4+ T cells from blood, cultured in vitro, obtained after SARS-CoV-2 vaccination. The sequence derives from a human donor who had recovered from COVID-19. CDR3 in DNA: TGCAGTGCTAGAGGCCGGGGGTCGTCCCTCAATGAGCAGTTCTTC. It yields the protein CSARGRGSSLNEQFF.